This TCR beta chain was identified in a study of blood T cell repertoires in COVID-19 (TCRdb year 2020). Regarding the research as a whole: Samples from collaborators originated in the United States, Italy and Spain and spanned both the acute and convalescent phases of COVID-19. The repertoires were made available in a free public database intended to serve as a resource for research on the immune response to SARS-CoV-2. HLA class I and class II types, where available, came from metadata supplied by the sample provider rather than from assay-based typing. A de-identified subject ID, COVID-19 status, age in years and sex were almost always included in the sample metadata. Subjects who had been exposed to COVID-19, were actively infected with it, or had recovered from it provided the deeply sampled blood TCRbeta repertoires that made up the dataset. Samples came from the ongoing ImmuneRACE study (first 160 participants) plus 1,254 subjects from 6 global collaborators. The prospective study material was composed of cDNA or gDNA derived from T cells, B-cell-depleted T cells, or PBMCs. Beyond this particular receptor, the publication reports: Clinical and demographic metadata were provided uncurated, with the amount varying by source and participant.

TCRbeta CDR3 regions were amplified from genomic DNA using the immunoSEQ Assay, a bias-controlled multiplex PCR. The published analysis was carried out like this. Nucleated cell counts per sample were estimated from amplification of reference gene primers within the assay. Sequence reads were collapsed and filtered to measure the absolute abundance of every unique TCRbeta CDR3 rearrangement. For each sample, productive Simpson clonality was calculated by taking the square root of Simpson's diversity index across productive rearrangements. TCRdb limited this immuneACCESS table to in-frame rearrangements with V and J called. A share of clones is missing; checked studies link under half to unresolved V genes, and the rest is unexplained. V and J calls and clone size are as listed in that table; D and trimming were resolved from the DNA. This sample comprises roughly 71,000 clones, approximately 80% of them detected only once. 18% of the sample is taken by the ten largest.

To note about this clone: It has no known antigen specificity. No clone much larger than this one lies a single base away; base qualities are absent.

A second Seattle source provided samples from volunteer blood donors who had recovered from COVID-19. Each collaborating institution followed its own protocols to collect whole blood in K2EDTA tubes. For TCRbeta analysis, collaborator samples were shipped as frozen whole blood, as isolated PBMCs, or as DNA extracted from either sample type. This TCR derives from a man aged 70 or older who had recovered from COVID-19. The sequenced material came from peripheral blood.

The CDR3 reads as follows: CASSLSGQGHYGYTF. The sequenced DNA: TGTGCCAGCAGTTTATCAGGGCAGGGGCACTATGGCTACACCTTC. Recombination connected TRBV28 to TRBJ1-2; perhaps TRBD1 is the D gene, with 6 bases matching. The CDR3 runs 15 amino acids, cysteine and phenylalanine included. Of all the DNA, just the CDR3 is kept, 45 bases in frame from base 1. Looking up the germline V gene yields CDR1 MDHEN and CDR2 SYDVKM. V is pared back by 1 base and J by 3 bases, with 12 bases lying between the germline termini.